This TCR beta chain was retrieved from a study of technical replicates of blood from several donors. Using immunoSEQ multiplex PCR, the repertoire was profiled, and TCRdb retains in-frame clones only, with some absent. In the table there are about 83,000 clones, 92% of which are singletons. V dropped 5 bases and J dropped 1 base, with 11 bases sitting between them. Germline CDR1 is MNHEY and CDR2 is SMNVEV (reference sequence). The CDR3 is 14 residues long. The rearrangement links TRBV27 to TRBJ1-1; D is uncertain. The source of this sequence is a human donor in good health. Material for sequencing was T cells isolated from PBMCs. The CDR3 DNA sequence: TGTGCCAGCAGTCCGTTAGACACGAACACTGAAGCTTTCTTT. Its translation: CASSPLDTNTEAFF.